The 5 T cell receptor beta chains reported below all come from one sample, sequenced in a study of cytomegalovirus exposure and HLA in healthy donors. 13 Jbeta primers and 60 Vbeta primers were used for the PCR. Clones were read by immunoSEQ multiplex PCR, and TCRdb kept only the in-frame ones, dropping some. This table holds 95,000 to 100,000 clones, approximately 79% found once. The material sequenced was PBMCs. The receptors originated from a male donor in good health and CMV-seronegative.

J is TRBJ2-2 and V is TRBV4-1; D is possibly TRBD2 (6 bases). This CDR3 has 18 amino acids. Germline CDR1 reads MGHRA; CDR2 reads YSYEKL. Trimming shortened V by 1 base and J by 1 base, and 16 bases separated the two germline ends. CDR3 region: CASSQGPRGRVNTGELFF. The DNA of the CDR3 is TGCGCCAGCAGCCAAGGGCCCCGGGGGAGAGTGAACACCGGGGAGCTGTTTTTT.

The J gene is TRBJ2-7, the V gene TRBV27; a possible D gene is TRBD2 (5 bases). This CDR3 has 14 residues. Germline lookup yields CDR1 MNHEY and CDR2 SMNVEV (reference sequence). The V and J ends lost 2 bases and 3 bases respectively, with 11 bases between them. The CDR3: CASSLRESSYEQYF. CDR3 bases: TGTGCCAGCAGTTTAAGGGAGAGCAGCTACGAGCAGTACTTC.

Comment on this clone: Sequence at one end of the junction differs from germline and may be a read error. This chain's CDR3 is CAINERGGEQFF. CDR3 DNA sequence: TGTGCCATCAATGAGCGCGGGGGCGAGCAGTTCTTC. The chain combines TRBV10-3 with TRBJ2-1; D is perhaps TRBD2 (7 bases). The CDR3 consists of 12 residues. Germline V gene data show CDR1 as ENHRY and CDR2 as SYGVKD.

The chain recombines TRBV4-1 with TRBJ2-7, with TRBD1 matching over 11 bases. V lost 10 bases to trimming and J lost 3 bases; unmatched junction nucleotides: 5. The CDR3 contains 13 residues. Per germline, CDR1 MGHRA and CDR2 YSYEKL. The CDR3 DNA is TGCGCCACCCAGGGACAGGGGGACTACGAGCAGTACTTC. Its translation: CATQGQGDYEQYF.

This chain links TRBV7-6 with TRBJ2-7; 11 bases are shared with TRBD1. Germline CDR1 is SGHVS and CDR2 is FNYEAQ. The CDR3 sequence is 16 residues long. Germline trimming cut 3 bases from V and 2 bases from J; bases unmatched to any gene: 6. CDR3 bases: TGTGCCAGCAGCTTCGGACAGGGGGCGATCCCCTACGAGCAGTACTTC. This gives the protein CASSFGQGAIPYEQYF.